This T cell receptor (beta chain) comes out of a study of blood T cell repertoires in COVID-19. Study-wide background: T cells, B-cell-depleted T cells, or PBMCs provided the cDNA or gDNA that served as material.

The assay was immunoSEQ multiplex PCR, and TCRdb's table has in-frame clones only and misses some. The data contain 310,000 or so clones, roughly nine tenths of them singletons. This clone has a single count. The V gene's germline CDR1 is SGHRS and CDR2 YFSETQ. The CDR3 runs to 14 residues. V was clipped by 0 bases and J by 5 bases, with 9 bases between them. The clonotype was recovered from a woman between 50 and 59 years old who had recovered from COVID-19. The sequencing sample was made of peripheral blood. The chain has TRBV5-1 and TRBJ2-1; D ambiguous. Written as DNA, the CDR3 is TGCGCCAGCAGCTTGGCGTCCAGGAACAATGAGCAGTTCTTC. This encodes CASSLASRNNEQFF.